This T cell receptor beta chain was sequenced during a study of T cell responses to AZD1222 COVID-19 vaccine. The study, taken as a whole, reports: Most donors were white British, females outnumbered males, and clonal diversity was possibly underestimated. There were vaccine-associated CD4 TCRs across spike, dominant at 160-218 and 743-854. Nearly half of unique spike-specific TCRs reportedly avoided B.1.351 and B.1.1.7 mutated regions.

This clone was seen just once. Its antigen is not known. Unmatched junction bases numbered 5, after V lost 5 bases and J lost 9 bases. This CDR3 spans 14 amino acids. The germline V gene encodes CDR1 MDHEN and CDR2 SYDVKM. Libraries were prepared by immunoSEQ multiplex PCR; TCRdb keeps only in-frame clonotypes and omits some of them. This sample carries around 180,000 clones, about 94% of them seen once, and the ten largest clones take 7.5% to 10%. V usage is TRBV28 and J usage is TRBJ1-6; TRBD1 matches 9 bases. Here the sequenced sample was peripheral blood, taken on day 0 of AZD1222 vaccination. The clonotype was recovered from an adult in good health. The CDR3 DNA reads TGTGCCAGCAGTCCACAGGGGGCTGGTTCACCCCTCCACTTT. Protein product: CASSPQGAGSPLHF.